This TCR beta chain was recorded in a study of cytomegalovirus exposure and HLA in healthy donors. As regards this clone: The antigen is undetermined.

This CDR3 is 15 amino acids long. V trimming: 1 base; J trimming: 5 bases; junction bases outside the gene matches: 7. Germline CDR1 SGHTA, CDR2 FQGNSA. Regarding the study as a whole: Within a later analysis, the majority of CMV-associated TCR beta chains appeared HLA-restricted.

Primers: 60 Vbeta forward and 13 Jbeta reverse. Sequenced by immunoSEQ multiplex PCR; TCRdb stores in-frame clones only, minus some. The table includes approximately 100,000 clones, 65% to 80% detected once. The sample taken for sequencing was PBMCs. This sequence was found in a female donor in good health and CMV-seronegative. The chain is built from TRBV7-2 and TRBJ1-1; 7 bases are a match to TRBD1. CDR3 sequence reads: CASSLEQGCETEAFF. In DNA, the CDR3 is TGTGCCAGCAGCTTAGAACAGGGGTGTGAGACTGAAGCTTTCTTT.